Following are 17 T cell receptor beta chains from one sample sequenced in a study of shared clonotypes between healthy human individuals. Here immunoSEQ multiplex PCR was the method, and the copy in TCRdb shows in-frame clones only, minus some. The profile shows more than 450,000 clones, 75% to 85% of them singletons. The sequenced material came from PBMCs. The receptors were sampled from a woman between 40 and 50 years old in good health. Some clones in this sample may be carry-over from other donors' samples.

The genes are TRBV5-1 and TRBJ2-3; TRBD2 agrees at 8 bases. V was clipped by 1 base and J by 1 base; unmatched bases: 11. The CDR3 consists of 18 residues. From germline, CDR1 is SGHRS and CDR2 YFSETQ. The DNA of the CDR3 is TGCGCCAGCAGCTTGCTCCCCAGCAGCGGGAGTGGCACAGATACGCAGTATTTT. Translating it yields CASSLLPSSGSGTDTQYF.

This clone has at least ten counts. CDR3 loop: CASGGQGVNEQYF. CDR3 coding DNA: TGTGCCAGCGGGGGACAGGGGGTGAACGAGCAGTACTTC. The chain is built from TRBV25-1 and TRBJ2-7; 11 bases agree with TRBD1. The V gene end was trimmed by 8 bases and the J gene end by 5 bases; junction bases not matched to a gene: 5. The germline V gene encodes CDR1 MGHDK and CDR2 SYGVNS. The CDR3 spans 13 residues.

This chain links TRBV6-6 with TRBJ1-2; 9 bases align to TRBD1. V was clipped by 6 bases and J by 4 bases; unmatched bases: 3. Germline CDR1 and CDR2: MNHNY and SVGAGI (reference sequence). The length of the CDR3 is 13 residues. CDR3 residues: CASRQGAGYGYTF. Written as DNA, the CDR3 is TGTGCCAGCAGACAGGGGGCGGGCTATGGCTACACCTTC.

This clone has just a few counts. This rearrangement joins TRBV29-1 to TRBJ2-3; 9 bases are a match to TRBD2. V dropped 6 bases and J dropped 4; count of bases not matched to a gene: 11. Germline V gene data show CDR1 as SQVTM and CDR2 as ANQGSEA. The CDR3 loop spans 15 amino acids. CDR3 region: CSVAGGPGVADTQYF. CDR3 DNA sequence: TGCAGCGTGGCGGGAGGGCCGGGGGTTGCAGATACGCAGTATTTT.

The rearrangement links TRBV5-6 to TRBJ2-7; 11 bases map to TRBD2. The V gene end was trimmed by 1 base and the J gene end by 7 bases; junction bases not matched to a gene: 10. CDR1 and CDR2 from the germline V gene are SGHDT and YYEEEE. The length of the CDR3 is 16 residues. CDR3 DNA sequence: TGTGCCAGCAGCTTGAGGGGACTAGCGGCCTTTAGGGAGCAGTACTTC. This translates into CASSLRGLAAFREQYF.

This chain's CDR3 is CASSVGSGGYNEQFF. The CDR3 DNA sequence: TGTGCCAGCAGCGTAGGAAGCGGGGGTTACAATGAGCAGTTCTTC. This chain joins TRBV9 and TRBJ2-1; 8 nucleotides line up with TRBD2. This CDR3 is 15 amino acids long. J was trimmed by 4 bases and V by 0 bases; bases with no gene match: 3. Germline lookup yields CDR1 SGDLS and CDR2 YYNGEE.

In DNA, the CDR3 is TGTGCCAGCAGTGACGCCCCTGACACTGAAGCTTTCTTT. This sequence encodes CASSDAPDTEAFF. The chain uses TRBV6-4 and TRBJ1-1; no definite D call. The CDR3 totals 13 residues. V shed 2 bases and J shed 3 bases, with 7 bases lying between them. Germline lookup yields CDR1 MRHNA and CDR2 SNTAGT.

The chain combines TRBV7-9 with TRBJ1-1; 7 nucleotides align to TRBD1. Germline CDR1 and CDR2: SEHNR and FQNEAQ (reference sequence). This CDR3 contains 15 residues. The V gene end was trimmed by 1 base and the J gene end by 4 bases; junction bases not matched to a gene: 6. The chain's CDR3 is CASSLEEGAGTEAFF. The CDR3 coding sequence is TGTGCCAGCAGCTTAGAGGAGGGGGCGGGCACTGAAGCTTTCTTT.

This clone was seen just once. The J gene is TRBJ1-4, the V gene TRBV30; unclear D gene. Germline CDR1 is GTSNPN and CDR2 is SVGIG (reference sequence). V was shortened by 5 bases and J by 4 bases, with 11 bases between the two germline ends. The CDR3 is made up of 13 amino acids. CDR3 in DNA: TGTGCCTGGTCGGTGATGTATAATGAAAAACTGTTTTTT. It yields the protein CAWSVMYNEKLFF.

The chain couples TRBV5-1 to TRBJ2-7; D call uncertain. Trimming removed 3 bases from V and 2 bases from J, with 24 bases in between. Germline V gives CDR1 SGHRS, CDR2 YFSETQ. CDR3 length equals 18 residues. In DNA form, the CDR3 reads TGCGCCAGCAGCTATAGGTACTCCCCAGGACGCCTGGCCTACGAGCAGTACTTC. Its translation: CASSYRYSPGRLAYEQYF.

This rearrangement joins TRBV5-6 to TRBJ2-6; D not resolved. This CDR3 region has 13 residues. In germline, CDR1 is SGHDT, CDR2 YYEEEE. Between the trimmed V and J ends, which lost 6 bases and 0 bases, there was a span of 4 bases. CDR3 nucleotides: TGTGCCAGCACCAACTCTGGGGCCAACGTCCTGACTTTC. Its protein is CASTNSGANVLTF.

The chain joins TRBV9 to TRBJ1-3, with 7 bases matching TRBD1. V trimming: 0 bases; J trimming: 0 bases; junction bases outside the gene matches: 15. The CDR3 loop spans 20 amino acids. Germline CDR1 is SGDLS and CDR2 is YYNGEE. As DNA, the CDR3 is TGTGCCAGCAGCGTAGGGGGGAACAGGGGAACTATTACCTCTGGAAACACCATATATTTT. This sequence encodes CASSVGGNRGTITSGNTIYF.

In this sample, this clone turned up many times. The V call is TRBV6-6, the J call TRBJ2-1, with 9 positions matching TRBD1. This CDR3 has 15 amino acids. Germline V gives CDR1 MNHNY, CDR2 SVGAGI (reference sequence). V dropped 2 bases and J dropped 5; count of bases not matched to a gene: 4. For the CDR3, the DNA is TGTGCCAGCAGTTACGCCGGACAGGGGCACAATGAGCAGTTCTTC. It yields the protein CASSYAGQGHNEQFF.

The V call is TRBV9, the J call TRBJ1-2, with 8 positions matching TRBD1. Unmatched junction bases numbered 5, after V lost 0 bases and J lost 7 bases. The CDR3 consists of 14 residues. CDR1 is SGDLS, CDR2 YYNGEE, per germline. As DNA, the CDR3 is TGTGCCAGCAGCGTAGCAGGGGGCTCAGGTGGCTACACCTTC. Its protein is CASSVAGGSGGYTF.

The chain combines TRBV14 with TRBJ2-1, with a weak D call TRBD2 (5 bases). CDR1 SGHDN and CDR2 FVKESK come from the germline V gene. This CDR3 has 14 residues. V shed 2 bases and J shed 6 bases, with 11 bases lying between them. The CDR3 spells CASSQFASFNEQFF. CDR3 nucleotides: TGTGCCAGCAGCCAATTCGCTAGCTTCAATGAGCAGTTCTTC.

The chain recombines TRBV7-2 with TRBJ1-2; D gene ambiguous. With 7 bases removed from V and 4 bases from J, the gap between germline ends came to 13 bases. This CDR3 is built from 13 residues. Per germline, CDR1 SGHTA and CDR2 FQGNSA. CDR3 sequence reads: CASIPEIFYGYTF. In DNA, the CDR3 is TGTGCCAGCATTCCGGAAATTTTCTATGGCTACACCTTC. Full variable domain (remainder filled in from reference TRBV7-2 and TRBJ1-2): GAGVSQSPSNKVTEKGKDVELRCDPISGHTALYWYRQSLGQGLEFLIYFQGNSAPDKSGLPSDRFSAERTGGSVSTLTIQRTQQEDSAVYLCASIPEIFYGYTFGSGTRLTVV.

This clone was seen only a few times. This chain joins TRBV10-3 and TRBJ1-5; TRBD1 might be the D (6 bases). CDR3 size: 13 residues. Germline V gene data show CDR1 as ENHRY and CDR2 as SYGVKD. Trimming removed 6 bases from V and 3 bases from J, with 9 bases in between. The CDR3 here is CAISRQDNQPQHF. The CDR3 DNA is TGTGCCATCAGCCGACAGGACAATCAGCCCCAGCATTTT.